The 2 T cell receptor beta chains presented below share a single source sample, sequenced in a study of T cell responses to AZD1222 COVID-19 vaccine. Sequencing was performed with immunoSEQ multiplex PCR; in TCRdb, only in-frame clones are kept and a portion is missing. The table lists about 94,000 clones, 85% of them singletons, with about 4.5% in the top ten. Source: peripheral blood, taken 28 days after the second AZD1222 dose. The receptors shown here come from an adult who received the AZD1222 COVID-19 vaccine.

J is TRBJ2-2 and V is TRBV18; D is undetermined. The germline CDR1 and CDR2 sequences are KGHSH and LQKENI. V was shortened by 6 bases and J by 0 bases, with 8 bases between the two germline ends. The CDR3 is made up of 14 amino acids. The CDR3 protein is CASSPLANTGELFF. The CDR3, as DNA: TGTGCCAGCTCCCCCCTAGCGAACACCGGGGAGCTGTTTTTT.

V gene TRBV24-1 combines with J gene TRBJ1-2, with a possible D match to TRBD1 (6 bases). The V gene lost 3 bases and the J gene lost 5 bases, with 12 bases spanning the gap. This CDR3 region has 14 residues. Germline assignment: CDR1 KGHDR and CDR2 SFDVKD. The DNA for the CDR3 is TGTGCCACCAGTGATGGATCGGGGACATATGGCTACACCTTC. It encodes CATSDGSGTYGYTF.